The clone carrying this T cell receptor (beta chain) was seen a single time. Its antigen is undetermined. The sample belongs to a study of cytomegalovirus exposure and HLA in healthy donors. Overall study results and limits: TCR sequences were mostly rare, though some public TCRs occurred in many donors.

Profiled with immunoSEQ multiplex PCR; TCRdb holds only in-frame clones, not every one. The table lists 250,000 or so clones, around nine tenths of them singletons, with 2.6% in the top ten. The donors were part of the validation cohort, which consisted of roughly 120 subjects and was separate from the first cohort of 666 subjects. The J segment lost 0 bases and the V segment lost 6 bases, leaving 9 bases of the junction unmatched. CDR3 length: 16 residues. The V gene's germline CDR1 is SNHLY and CDR2 FYNNEI. This clonotype was sampled from a man in his late teens or twenties in good health and CMV-seronegative. Sequencing input: PBMCs. V usage is TRBV2 and J usage is TRBJ2-3; 7 nucleotides match TRBD1. CDR3 DNA: TGTGCCAGCAGCCCAATAACAGGGGCTAGCACAGATACGCAGTATTTT. Amino acid sequence: CASSPITGASTDTQYF.